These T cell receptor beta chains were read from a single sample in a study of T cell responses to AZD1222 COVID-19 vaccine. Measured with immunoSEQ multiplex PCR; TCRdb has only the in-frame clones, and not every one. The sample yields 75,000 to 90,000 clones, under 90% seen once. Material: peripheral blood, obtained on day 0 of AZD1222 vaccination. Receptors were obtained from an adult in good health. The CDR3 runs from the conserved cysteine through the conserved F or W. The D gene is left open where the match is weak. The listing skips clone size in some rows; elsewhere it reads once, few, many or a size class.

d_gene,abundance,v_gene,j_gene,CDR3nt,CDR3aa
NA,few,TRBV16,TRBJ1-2,TGTGCCAGCAGCCAATCTGACAGCTATGGCTACACCTTC,CASSQSDSYGYTF
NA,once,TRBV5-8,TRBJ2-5,TGTGCCAGCAGCTTTCCGGGACAAGGAGAGACCCAGTACTTC,CASSFPGQGETQYF
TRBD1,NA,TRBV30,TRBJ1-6,TGTGCCTGGACTGACAGGGCCCCAACTAATTCACCCCTCCACTTT,CAWTDRAPTNSPLHF
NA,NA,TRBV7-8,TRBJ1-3,TGTGCCAGCAGCTTCGCCGACACCGGCTCTGGAAACACCATATATTTT,CASSFADTGSGNTIYF
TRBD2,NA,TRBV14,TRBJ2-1,TGTGCCAGCAGCCTCCGGACTAGCGGTATCTACAATGAGCAGTTCTTC,CASSLRTSGIYNEQFF
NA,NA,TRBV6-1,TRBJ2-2,TGTGCCAGCAGTGAAATGTGGGGAACCGGGGAGCTGTTTTTT,CASSEMWGTGELFF
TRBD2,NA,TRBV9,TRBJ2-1,TGTGCCAGCAGCGTGGGACTAGCGTACTACAATGAGCAGTTCTTC,CASSVGLAYYNEQFF
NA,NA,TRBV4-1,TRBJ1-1,TGCGCCAGCAGCCAAGTTTACAGGAACACTGAAGCTTTCTTT,CASSQVYRNTEAFF
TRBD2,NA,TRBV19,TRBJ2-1,TGTGCCAGTAGCCCGGGACTAGCGGACCAGACTCCTTTTTTCCAGTTCTTC,CASSPGLADQTPFFQFF
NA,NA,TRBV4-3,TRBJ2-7,TGCGCCAGCAGCCAATCCGTAGGGGGGGCGAAGAAATACGAGCAGTACTTC,CASSQSVGGAKKYEQYF
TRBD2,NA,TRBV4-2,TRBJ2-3,TGTGCCAGCAGCCGGGGGGGAAGCACAGATACGCAGTATTTT,CASSRGGSTDTQYF
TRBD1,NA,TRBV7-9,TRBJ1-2,TGTGCCAGCAGCTTAGAGGACAGGGAAGCTAACTATGGCTACACCTTC,CASSLEDREANYGYTF
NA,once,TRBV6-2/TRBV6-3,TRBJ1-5,TGTGCCAGCAATTATGCTGGAAGGAATCAGCCCCAGCATTTT,CASNYAGRNQPQHF
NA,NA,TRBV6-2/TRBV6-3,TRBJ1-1,TGTGCCAGCAGTTACCCTGACAGCAACACTGAAGCTTTCTTT,CASSYPDSNTEAFF
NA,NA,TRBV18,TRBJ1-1,TGTGCCAGCTCTAAAGACACAATCCAGGACACTGAAGCTTTCTTT,CASSKDTIQDTEAFF
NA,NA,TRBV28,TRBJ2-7,TGTGCCAGCAGTTTACCTATTATGGGGAGTAGGGCCTACGAGCAGTACTTC,CASSLPIMGSRAYEQYF
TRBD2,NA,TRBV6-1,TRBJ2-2,TGTGCCAGCAGTGGGAGTGGGCTAGCGGGGTTCGGGGAGCTGTTTTTT,CASSGSGLAGFGELFF
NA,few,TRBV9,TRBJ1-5,TGTGCCAGCAGCCCGGACAGCTTCAATCAGCCCCAGCATTTT,CASSPDSFNQPQHF
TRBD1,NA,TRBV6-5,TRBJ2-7,TGTGCCAGCAGTCAATCCGGGACAGGGGGCTACGAGCAGTACTTC,CASSQSGTGGYEQYF
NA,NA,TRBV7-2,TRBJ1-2,TGTGCCAGCAGCTTAGCGGAGGGCGCTGGCTACACCTTC,CASSLAEGAGYTF
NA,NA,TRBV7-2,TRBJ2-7,TGTGCCAGCAGCTTAGTGGCGGGGAACTACGAGCAGTACTTC,CASSLVAGNYEQYF
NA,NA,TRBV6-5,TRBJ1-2,TGTGCCAGCCGCCAGAGGGAGAGGTCGGGCTACACCTTC,CASRQRERSGYTF
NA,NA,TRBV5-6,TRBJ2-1,TGTGCCAGCAGCACCCGGGACCACAATGAGCAGTTCTTC,CASSTRDHNEQFF
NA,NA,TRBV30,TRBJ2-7,TGTGCCTGGGCCCCCGGACAGATCTCCTACGAGCAGTACTTC,CAWAPGQISYEQYF
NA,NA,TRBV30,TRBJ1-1,TGTGCCTGGAGCACAATGTACAGGGAGGGGAACACTGAAGCTTTCTTT,CAWSTMYREGNTEAFF
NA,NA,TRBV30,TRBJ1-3,TGTGCCTGGAGTGTTAAGGGGAACACCATATATTTT,CAWSVKGNTIYF
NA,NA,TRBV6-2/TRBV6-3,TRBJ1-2,TGTGCCAGCAGTTTCGCCGGGACCACGGTAGGCTACACCTTC,CASSFAGTTVGYTF
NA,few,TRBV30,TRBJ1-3,TGTGCCTGGAGTCTTGGGGGGGGAAACACCATATATTTT,CAWSLGGGNTIYF
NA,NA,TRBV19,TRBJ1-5,TGTGCCAGTAGTCCCCAGACAGCGAATCAGCCCCAGCATTTT,CASSPQTANQPQHF
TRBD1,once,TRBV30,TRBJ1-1,TGTGCCTGGAGTGCCCGACAGGGTGGGACTGAAGCTTTCTTT,CAWSARQGGTEAFF
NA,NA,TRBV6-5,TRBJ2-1,TGTGCCAGCAGCGATTCCCCTGAGCGGACAAATGAGCAGTTCTTC,CASSDSPERTNEQFF